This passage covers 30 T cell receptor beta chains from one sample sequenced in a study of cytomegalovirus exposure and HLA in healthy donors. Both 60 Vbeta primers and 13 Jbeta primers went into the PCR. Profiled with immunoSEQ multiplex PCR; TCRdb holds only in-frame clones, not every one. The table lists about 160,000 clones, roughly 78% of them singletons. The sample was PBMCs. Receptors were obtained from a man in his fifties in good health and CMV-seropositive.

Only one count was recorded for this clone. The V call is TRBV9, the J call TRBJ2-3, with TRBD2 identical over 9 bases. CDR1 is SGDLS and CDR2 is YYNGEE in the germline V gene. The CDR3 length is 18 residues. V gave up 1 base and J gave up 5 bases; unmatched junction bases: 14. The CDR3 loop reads CASSVSAGGWGGKDTQYF. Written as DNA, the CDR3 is TGTGCCAGCAGCGTATCTGCGGGAGGGTGGGGTGGAAAAGATACGCAGTATTTT. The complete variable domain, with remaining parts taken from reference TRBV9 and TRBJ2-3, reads DSGVTQTPKHLITATGQRVTLRCSPRSGDLSVYWYQQSLDQGLQFLIQYYNGEERAKGNILERFSAQQFPDLHSELNLSSLELGDSALYFCASSVSAGGWGGKDTQYFGPGTRLTVL.

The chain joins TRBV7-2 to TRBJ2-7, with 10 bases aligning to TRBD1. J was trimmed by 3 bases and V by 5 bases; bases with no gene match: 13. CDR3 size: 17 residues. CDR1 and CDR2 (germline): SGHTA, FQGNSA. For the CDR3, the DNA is TGTGCCAGCAGCGGGTCGGGAGGGACAGGGGCTTACTACGAGCAGTACTTC. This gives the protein CASSGSGGTGAYYEQYF.

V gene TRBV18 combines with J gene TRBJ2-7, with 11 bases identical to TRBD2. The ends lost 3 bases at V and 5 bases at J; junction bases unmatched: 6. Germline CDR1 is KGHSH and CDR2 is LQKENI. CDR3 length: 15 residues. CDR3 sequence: CASSPGLAEGDEQYF. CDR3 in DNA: TGTGCCAGCTCACCGGGACTAGCGGAGGGGGACGAGCAGTACTTC. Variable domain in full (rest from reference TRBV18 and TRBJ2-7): NAGVMQNPRHLVRRRGQEARLRCSPMKGHSHVYWYRQLPEEGLKFMVYLQKENIIDESGMPKERFSAEFPKEGPSILRIQQVVRGDSAAYFCASSPGLAEGDEQYFGPGTRLTVT.

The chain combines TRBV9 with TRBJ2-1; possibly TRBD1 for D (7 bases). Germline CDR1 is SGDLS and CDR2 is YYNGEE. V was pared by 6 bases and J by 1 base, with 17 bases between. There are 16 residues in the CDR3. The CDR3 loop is CASTPGGRVSYNEQFF. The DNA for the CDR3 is TGTGCCAGCACCCCAGGGGGGAGAGTATCCTACAATGAGCAGTTCTTC.

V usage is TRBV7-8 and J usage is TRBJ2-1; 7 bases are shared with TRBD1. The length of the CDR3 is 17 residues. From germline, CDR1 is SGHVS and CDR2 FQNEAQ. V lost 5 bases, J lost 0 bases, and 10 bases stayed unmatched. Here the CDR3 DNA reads TGTGCCAGCAGCGAGAGGACAGGCAGGAGCTCCTACAATGAGCAGTTCTTC. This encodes CASSERTGRSSYNEQFF.

The CDR3 nucleotides are TGTGCCAGCAGTTACTCACGCAGATCCTACGAGCAGTACTTC. It codes for CASSYSRRSYEQYF. The V and J genes are TRBV6-5 and TRBJ2-7, with D hard to call. Per the germline V gene, CDR1 is MNHEY and CDR2 is SVGAGI. Trimming cost V 0 bases and J 1 base, with 7 bases left between them. The CDR3 totals 14 residues.

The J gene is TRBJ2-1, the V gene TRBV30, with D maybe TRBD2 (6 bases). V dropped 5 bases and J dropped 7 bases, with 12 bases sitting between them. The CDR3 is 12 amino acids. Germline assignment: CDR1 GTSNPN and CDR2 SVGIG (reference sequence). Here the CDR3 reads CAWGGVGNEQFF. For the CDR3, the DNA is TGTGCCTGGGGCGGGGTAGGGAATGAGCAGTTCTTC.

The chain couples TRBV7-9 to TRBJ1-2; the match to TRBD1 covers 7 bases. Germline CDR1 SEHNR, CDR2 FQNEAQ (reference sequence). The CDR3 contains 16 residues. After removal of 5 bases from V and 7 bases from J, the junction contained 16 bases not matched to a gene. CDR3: CASSTLTGILGVGYTF. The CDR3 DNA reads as TGTGCCAGCAGCACCCTGACAGGGATACTGGGGGTTGGCTACACCTTC. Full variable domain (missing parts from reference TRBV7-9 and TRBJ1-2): DTGVSQNPRHKITKRGQNVTFRCDPISEHNRLYWYRQTLGQGPEFLTYFQNEAQLEKSRLLSDRFSAERPKGSFSTLEIQRTEQGDSAMYLCASSTLTGILGVGYTFGSGTRLTVV.

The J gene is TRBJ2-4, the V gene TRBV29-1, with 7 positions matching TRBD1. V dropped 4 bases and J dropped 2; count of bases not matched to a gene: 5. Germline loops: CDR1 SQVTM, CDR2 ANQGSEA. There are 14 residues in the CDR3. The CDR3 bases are TGCAGCGTTGCAGGCAGGGGGACCAAAAACATTCAGTACTTC. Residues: CSVAGRGTKNIQYF.

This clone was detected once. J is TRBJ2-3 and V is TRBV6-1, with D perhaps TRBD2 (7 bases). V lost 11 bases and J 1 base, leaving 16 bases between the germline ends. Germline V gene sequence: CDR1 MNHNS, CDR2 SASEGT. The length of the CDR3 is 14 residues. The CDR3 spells CALGAGAGTDTQYF. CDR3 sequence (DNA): TGTGCCCTCGGGGCGGGGGCGGGCACAGATACGCAGTATTTT.

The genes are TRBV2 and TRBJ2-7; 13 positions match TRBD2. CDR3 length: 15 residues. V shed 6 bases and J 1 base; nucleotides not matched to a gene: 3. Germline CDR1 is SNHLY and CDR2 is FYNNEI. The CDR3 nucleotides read TGTGCCAGCAGGAAGGGACTAGCGGGGTCCTACGAGCAGTACTTC. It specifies CASRKGLAGSYEQYF. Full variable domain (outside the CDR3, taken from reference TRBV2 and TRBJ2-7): EPEVTQTPSHQVTQMGQEVILRCVPISNHLYFYWYRQILGQKVEFLVSFYNNEISEKSEIFDDQFSVERPDGSNFTLKIRSTKLEDSAMYFCASRKGLAGSYEQYFGPGTRLTVT.

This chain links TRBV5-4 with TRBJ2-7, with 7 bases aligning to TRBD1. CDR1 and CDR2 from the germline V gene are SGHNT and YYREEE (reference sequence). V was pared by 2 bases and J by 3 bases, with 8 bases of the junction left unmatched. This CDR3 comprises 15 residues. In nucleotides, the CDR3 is TGTGCCAGCAGCTTCCTCGGACAGGCTGACTACGAGCAGTACTTC. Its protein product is CASSFLGQADYEQYF.

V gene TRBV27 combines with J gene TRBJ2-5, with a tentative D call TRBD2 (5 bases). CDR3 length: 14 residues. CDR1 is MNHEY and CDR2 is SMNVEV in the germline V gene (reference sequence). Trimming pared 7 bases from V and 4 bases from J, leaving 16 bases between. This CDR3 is CASKADRSLETQYF. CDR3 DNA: TGTGCCAGCAAAGCGGATAGGAGCCTAGAGACCCAGTACTTC.

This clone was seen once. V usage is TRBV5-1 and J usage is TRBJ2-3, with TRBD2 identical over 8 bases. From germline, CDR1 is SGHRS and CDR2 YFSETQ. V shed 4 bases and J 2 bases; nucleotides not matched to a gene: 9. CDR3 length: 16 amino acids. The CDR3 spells CASSPGGRFLTDTQYF. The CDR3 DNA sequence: TGCGCCAGCAGCCCGGGCGGGAGGTTCCTCACAGATACGCAGTATTTT.

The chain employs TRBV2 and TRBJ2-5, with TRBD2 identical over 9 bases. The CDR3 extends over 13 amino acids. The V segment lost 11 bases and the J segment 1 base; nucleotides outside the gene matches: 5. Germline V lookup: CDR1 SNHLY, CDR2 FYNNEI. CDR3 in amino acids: CAGGTSLQETQYF. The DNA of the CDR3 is TGTGCCGGGGGGACTAGCCTCCAAGAGACCCAGTACTTC.

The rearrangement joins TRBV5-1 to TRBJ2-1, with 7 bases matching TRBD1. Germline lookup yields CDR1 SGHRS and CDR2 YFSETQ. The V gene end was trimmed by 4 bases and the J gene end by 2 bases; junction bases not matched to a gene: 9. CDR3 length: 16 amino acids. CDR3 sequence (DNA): TGCGCCAGCAGCCCGAATTCAGGGGGTGCCTACAATGAGCAGTTCTTC. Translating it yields CASSPNSGGAYNEQFF.

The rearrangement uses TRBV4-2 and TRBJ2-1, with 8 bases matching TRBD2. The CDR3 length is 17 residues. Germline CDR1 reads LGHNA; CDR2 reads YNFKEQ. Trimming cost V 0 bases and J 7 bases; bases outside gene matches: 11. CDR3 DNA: TGTGCCAGCAGCCAAGATTGGGCGGGAGGATTTGGGAATGAGCAGTTCTTC. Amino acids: CASSQDWAGGFGNEQFF.

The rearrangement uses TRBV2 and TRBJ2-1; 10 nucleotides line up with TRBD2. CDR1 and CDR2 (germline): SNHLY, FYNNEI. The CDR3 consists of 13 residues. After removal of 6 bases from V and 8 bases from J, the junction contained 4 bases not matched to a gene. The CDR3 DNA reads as TGTGCCAGCAGAGGACTAGCGGCGCATGAGCAGTTCTTC. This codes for CASRGLAAHEQFF. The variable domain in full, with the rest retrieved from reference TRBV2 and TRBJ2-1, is EPEVTQTPSHQVTQMGQEVILRCVPISNHLYFYWYRQILGQKVEFLVSFYNNEISEKSEIFDDQFSVERPDGSNFTLKIRSTKLEDSAMYFCASRGLAAHEQFFGPGTRLTVL.

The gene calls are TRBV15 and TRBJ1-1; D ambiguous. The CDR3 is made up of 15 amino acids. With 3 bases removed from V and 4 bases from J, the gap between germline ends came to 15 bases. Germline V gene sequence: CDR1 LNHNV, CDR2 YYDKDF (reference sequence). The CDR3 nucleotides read TGTGCCACCAGCAGTCAGGAAGGAAGATTCACTGAAGCTTTCTTT. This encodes CATSSQEGRFTEAFF.

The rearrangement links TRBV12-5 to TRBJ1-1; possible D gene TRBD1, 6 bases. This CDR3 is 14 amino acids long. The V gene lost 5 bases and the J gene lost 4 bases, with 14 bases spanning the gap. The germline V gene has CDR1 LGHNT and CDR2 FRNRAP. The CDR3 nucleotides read TGTGCTAGTGGTCGGACGGCGGGGGCCACTGAAGCTTTCTTT. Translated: CASGRTAGATEAFF.

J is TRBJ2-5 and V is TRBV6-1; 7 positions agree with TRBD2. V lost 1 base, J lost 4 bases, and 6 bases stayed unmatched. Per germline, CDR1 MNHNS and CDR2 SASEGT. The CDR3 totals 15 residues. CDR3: CASSEVGGRGETQYF. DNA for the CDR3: TGTGCCAGCAGTGAAGTAGGAGGGAGGGGAGAGACCCAGTACTTC.

CDR3 residues: CSVRGLAFSTDTQYF. As DNA, the CDR3 is TGCAGCGTTAGGGGACTAGCGTTTAGCACAGATACGCAGTATTTT. This sequence joins TRBV29-1 and TRBJ2-3, with 10 bases identical to TRBD2. The V gene end was trimmed by 5 bases and the J gene end by 0 bases; junction bases not matched to a gene: 5. CDR1 is SQVTM and CDR2 is ANQGSEA in the germline V gene. The CDR3 runs 15 residues.

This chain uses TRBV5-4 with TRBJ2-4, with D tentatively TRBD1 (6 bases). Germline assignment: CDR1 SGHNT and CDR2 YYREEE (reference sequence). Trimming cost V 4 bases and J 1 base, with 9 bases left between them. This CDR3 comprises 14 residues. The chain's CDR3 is CASSLQGAKNIQYF. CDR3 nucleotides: TGTGCCAGCAGCCTCCAGGGGGCCAAAAACATTCAGTACTTC.

The DNA of the CDR3 is TGCGCCAGCAGACTAGCGGGATCTACCTCCTACAATGAGCAGTTCTTC. Amino acid sequence: CASRLAGSTSYNEQFF. V and J are TRBV4-3 and TRBJ2-1, with TRBD2 identical over 10 bases. Germline CDR1 reads LGHNA; CDR2 reads YSLEER. J was trimmed by 0 bases and V by 6 bases; bases with no gene match: 5. The CDR3 runs 16 residues.

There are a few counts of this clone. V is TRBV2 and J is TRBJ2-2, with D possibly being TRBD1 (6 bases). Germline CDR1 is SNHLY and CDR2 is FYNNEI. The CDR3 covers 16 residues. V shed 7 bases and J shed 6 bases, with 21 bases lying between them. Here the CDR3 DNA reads TGTGCCAGCACTAAGGGGTGGGGGCAGGTCCCCGGGGAGCTGTTTTTT. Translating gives CASTKGWGQVPGELFF.

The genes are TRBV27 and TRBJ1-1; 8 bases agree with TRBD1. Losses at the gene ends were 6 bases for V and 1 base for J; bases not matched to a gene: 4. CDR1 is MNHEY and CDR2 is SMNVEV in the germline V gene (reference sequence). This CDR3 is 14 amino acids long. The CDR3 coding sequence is TGTGCCAGCAGCAGGGACAGGTGGAACACTGAAGCTTTCTTT. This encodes CASSRDRWNTEAFF.

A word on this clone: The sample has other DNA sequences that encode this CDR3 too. CDR3 sequence (DNA): TGTGCCAGCAGTGAACTCGGTGCGGGAGCCAACTATGGCTACACCTTC. This gives the protein CASSELGAGANYGYTF. The chain carries TRBV6-1 and TRBJ1-2; D is unresolved. The CDR3 contains 16 residues. Germline loops: CDR1 MNHNS, CDR2 SASEGT. With 2 bases removed from V and 2 bases from J, the gap between germline ends came to 15 bases.

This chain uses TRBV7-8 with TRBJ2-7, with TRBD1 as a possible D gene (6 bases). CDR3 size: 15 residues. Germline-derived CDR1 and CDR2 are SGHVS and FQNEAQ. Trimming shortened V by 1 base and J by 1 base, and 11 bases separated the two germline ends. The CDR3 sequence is CASSLGAGESYEQYF. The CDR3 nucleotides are TGTGCCAGCAGCTTAGGGGCAGGGGAGTCCTACGAGCAGTACTTC.

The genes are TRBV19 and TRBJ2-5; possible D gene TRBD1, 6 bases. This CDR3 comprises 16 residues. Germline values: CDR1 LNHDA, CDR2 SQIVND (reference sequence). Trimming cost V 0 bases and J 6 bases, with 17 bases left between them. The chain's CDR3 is CASSIDRTDGEQTQYF. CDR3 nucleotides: TGTGCCAGTAGTATAGATAGGACAGACGGTGAACAGACCCAGTACTTC.

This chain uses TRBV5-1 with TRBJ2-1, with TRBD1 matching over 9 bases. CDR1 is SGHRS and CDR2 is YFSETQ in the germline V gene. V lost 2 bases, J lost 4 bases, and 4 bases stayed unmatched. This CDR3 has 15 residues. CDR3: CASSLGQGFYNEQFF. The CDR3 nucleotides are TGCGCCAGCAGCTTAGGACAGGGGTTTTACAATGAGCAGTTCTTC.